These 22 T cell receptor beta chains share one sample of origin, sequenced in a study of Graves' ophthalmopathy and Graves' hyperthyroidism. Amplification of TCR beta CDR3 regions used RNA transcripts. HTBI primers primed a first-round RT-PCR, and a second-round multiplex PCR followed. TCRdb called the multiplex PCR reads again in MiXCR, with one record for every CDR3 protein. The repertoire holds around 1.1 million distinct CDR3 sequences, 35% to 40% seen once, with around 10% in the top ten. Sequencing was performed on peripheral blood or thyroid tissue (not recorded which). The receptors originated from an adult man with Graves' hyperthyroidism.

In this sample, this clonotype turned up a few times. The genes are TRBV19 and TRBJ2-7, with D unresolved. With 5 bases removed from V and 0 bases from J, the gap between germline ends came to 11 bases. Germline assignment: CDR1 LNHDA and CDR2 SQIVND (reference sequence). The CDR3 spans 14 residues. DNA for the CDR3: TGTGCCAGTAGTCAATCGACGAGCTCCTACGAGCAGTACTTC. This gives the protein CASSQSTSSYEQYF.

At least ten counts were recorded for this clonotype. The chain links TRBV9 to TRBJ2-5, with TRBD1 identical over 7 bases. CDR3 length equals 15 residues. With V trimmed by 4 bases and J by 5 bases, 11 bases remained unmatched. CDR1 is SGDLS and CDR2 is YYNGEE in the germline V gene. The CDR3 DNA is TGTGCCAGCAGCTCAGGACAGGTTTTGTGGGAGACCCAGTACTTC. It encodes CASSSGQVLWETQYF.

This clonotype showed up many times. The CDR3: CASSLYRVLESHGYTF. In DNA, the CDR3 is TGTGCCAGCAGCTTATACAGGGTTCTCGAAAGTCATGGCTACACCTTC. V and J are TRBV5-8 and TRBJ1-2, with D possibly being TRBD1 (6 bases). Trimming took 2 bases from V and 6 from J, leaving 20 bases between them. The length of the CDR3 is 16 residues. CDR1 and CDR2 (germline): SGHTS, YDEGEE.

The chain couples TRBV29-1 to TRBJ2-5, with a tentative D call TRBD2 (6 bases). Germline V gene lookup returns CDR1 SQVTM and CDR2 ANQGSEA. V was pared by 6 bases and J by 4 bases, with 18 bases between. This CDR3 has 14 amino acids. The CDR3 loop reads CSVPKRVGRETQYF. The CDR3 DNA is TGCAGCGTACCAAAGCGGGTGGGGCGAGAGACCCAGTACTTC.

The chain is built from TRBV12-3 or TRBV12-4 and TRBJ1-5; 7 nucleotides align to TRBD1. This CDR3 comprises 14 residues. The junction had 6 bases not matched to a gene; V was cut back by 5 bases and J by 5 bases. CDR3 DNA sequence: TGTGCCAGCAGTAATAAGGGGGCTGATCAGCCCCAGCATTTT. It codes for CASSNKGADQPQHF.

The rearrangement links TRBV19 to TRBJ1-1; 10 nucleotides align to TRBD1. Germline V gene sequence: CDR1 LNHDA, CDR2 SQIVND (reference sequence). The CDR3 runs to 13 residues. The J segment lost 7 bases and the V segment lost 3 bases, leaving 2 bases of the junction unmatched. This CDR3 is CASSIDRGLEAFF. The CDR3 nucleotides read TGTGCCAGTAGTATCGACAGGGGGCTTGAAGCTTTCTTT.

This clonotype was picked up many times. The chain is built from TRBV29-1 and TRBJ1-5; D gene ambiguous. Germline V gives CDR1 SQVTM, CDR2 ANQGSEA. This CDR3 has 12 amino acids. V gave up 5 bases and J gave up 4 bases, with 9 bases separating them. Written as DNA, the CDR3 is TGCAGCGTTTCTCAGAGGAATCAGCCCCAGCATTTT. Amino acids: CSVSQRNQPQHF.

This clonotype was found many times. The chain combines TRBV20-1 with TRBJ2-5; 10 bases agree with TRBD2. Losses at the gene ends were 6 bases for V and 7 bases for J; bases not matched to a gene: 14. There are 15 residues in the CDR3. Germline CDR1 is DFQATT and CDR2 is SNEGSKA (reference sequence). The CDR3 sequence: CSATVGSGGIGTQYF. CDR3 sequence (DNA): TGCAGTGCCACCGTGGGTAGCGGGGGGATTGGGACCCAGTACTTC.

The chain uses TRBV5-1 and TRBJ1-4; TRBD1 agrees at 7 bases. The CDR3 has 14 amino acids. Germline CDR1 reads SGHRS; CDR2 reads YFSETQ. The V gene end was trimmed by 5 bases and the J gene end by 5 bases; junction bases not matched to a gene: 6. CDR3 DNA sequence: TGCGCCAGCAGAAGGGGGCAGGAGAATGAAAAACTGTTTTTT. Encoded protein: CASRRGQENEKLFF.

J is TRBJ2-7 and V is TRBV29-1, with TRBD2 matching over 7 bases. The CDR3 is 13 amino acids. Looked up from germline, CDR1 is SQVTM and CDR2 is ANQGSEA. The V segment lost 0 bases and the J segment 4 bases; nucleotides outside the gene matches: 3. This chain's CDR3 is CSVEDGGSYEQYF. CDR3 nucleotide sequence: TGCAGCGTTGAAGACGGCGGGAGTTACGAGCAGTACTTC.

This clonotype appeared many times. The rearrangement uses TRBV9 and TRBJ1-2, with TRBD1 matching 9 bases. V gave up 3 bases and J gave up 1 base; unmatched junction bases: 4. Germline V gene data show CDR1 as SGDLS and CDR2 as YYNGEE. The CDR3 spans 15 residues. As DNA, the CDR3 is TGTGCCAGCAGCGCCAAGACAGGGGGTAACTATGGCTACACCTTC. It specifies CASSAKTGGNYGYTF.

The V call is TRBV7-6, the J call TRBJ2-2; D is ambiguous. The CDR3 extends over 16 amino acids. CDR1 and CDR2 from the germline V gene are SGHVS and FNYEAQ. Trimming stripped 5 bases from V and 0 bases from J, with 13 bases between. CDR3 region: CASSVFWGTNTGELFF. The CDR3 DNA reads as TGTGCCAGCAGCGTTTTTTGGGGAACGAACACCGGGGAGCTGTTTTTT. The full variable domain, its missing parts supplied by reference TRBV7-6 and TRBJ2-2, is GAGVSQSPRYKVTKRGQDVALRCDPISGHVSLYWYRQALGQGPEFLTYFNYEAQQDKSGLPNDRFSAERPEGSISTLTIQRTEQRDSAMYRCASSVFWGTNTGELFFGEGSRLTVL.

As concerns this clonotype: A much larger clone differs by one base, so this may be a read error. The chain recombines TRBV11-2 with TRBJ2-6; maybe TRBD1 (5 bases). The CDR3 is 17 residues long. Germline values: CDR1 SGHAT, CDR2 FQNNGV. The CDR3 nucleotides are TGTGCCAGCGGCTTAGTCAGGGCCCAGGCCGGGGCCAACGTCCTGACTTTC. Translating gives CASGLVRAQAGANVLTF.

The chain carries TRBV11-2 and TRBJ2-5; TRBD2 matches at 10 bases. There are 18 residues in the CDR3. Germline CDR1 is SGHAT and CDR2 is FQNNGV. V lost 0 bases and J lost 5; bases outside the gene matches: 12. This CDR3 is CASSLEFRSGRFGETQYF. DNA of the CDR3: TGTGCCAGCAGCTTAGAGTTTCGTAGCGGGAGGTTTGGGGAGACCCAGTACTTC. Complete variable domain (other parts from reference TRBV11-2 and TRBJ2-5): EAGVAQSPRYKIIEKRQSVAFWCNPISGHATLYWYQQILGQGPKLLIQFQNNGVVDDSQLPKDRFSAERLKGVDSTLKIQPAKLEDSAVYLCASSLEFRSGRFGETQYFGPGTRLLVL.

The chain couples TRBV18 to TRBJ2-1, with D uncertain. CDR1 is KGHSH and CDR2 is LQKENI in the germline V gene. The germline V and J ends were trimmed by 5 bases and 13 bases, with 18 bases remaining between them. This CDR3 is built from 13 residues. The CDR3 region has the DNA TGTGCCAGCTCAAACAAGGCCCAAATATTTCAGTTCTTC. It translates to CASSNKAQIFQFF.

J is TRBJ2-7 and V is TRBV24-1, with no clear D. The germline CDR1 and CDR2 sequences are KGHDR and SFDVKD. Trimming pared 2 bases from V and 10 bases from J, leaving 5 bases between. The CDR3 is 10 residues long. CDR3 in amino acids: CATSDSGQYF. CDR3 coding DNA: TGTGCCACCAGTGATTCCGGACAGTACTTC.

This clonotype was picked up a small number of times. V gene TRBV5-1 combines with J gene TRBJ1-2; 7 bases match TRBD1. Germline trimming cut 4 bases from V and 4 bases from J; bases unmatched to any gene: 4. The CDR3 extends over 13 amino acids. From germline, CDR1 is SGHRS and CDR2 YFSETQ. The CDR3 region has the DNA TGCGCCAGCAGCGCGGACAGGCTCTATGGCTACACCTTC. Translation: CASSADRLYGYTF.

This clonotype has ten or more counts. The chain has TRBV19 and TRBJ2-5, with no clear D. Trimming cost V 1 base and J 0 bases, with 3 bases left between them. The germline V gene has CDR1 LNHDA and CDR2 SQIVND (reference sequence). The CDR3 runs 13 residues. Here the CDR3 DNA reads TGTGCCAGTAGTATAGTGTACCAAGAGACCCAGTACTTC. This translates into CASSIVYQETQYF. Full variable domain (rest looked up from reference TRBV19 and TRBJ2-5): DGGITQSPKYLFRKEGQNVTLSCEQNLNHDAMYWYRQDPGQGLRLIYYSQIVNDFQKGDIAEGYSVSREKKESFPLTVTSAQKNPTAFYLCASSIVYQETQYFGPGTRLLVL.

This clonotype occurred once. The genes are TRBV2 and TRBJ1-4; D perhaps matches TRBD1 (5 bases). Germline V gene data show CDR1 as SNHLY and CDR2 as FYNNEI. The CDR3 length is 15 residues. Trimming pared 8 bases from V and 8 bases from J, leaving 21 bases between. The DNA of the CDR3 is TGTGCCAGCGCCAGCAGTGACGACAGTTGGGAAAAACTGTTTTTT. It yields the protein CASASSDDSWEKLFF.

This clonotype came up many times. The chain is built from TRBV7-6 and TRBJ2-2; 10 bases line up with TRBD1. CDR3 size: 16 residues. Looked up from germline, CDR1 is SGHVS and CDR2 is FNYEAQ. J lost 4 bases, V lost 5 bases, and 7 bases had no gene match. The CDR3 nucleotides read TGTGCCAGCAGCCCTCGACAGGGGGCGAGCACCGGGGAGCTGTTTTTT. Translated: CASSPRQGASTGELFF. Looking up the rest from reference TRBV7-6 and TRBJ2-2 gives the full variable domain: GAGVSQSPRYKVTKRGQDVALRCDPISGHVSLYWYRQALGQGPEFLTYFNYEAQQDKSGLPNDRFSAERPEGSISTLTIQRTEQRDSAMYRCASSPRQGASTGELFFGEGSRLTVL.

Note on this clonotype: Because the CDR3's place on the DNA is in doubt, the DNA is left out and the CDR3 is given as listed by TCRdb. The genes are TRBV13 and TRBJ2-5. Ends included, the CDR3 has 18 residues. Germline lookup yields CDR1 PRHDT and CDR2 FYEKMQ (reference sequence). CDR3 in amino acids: CASSIYLCSATGQETQYF.

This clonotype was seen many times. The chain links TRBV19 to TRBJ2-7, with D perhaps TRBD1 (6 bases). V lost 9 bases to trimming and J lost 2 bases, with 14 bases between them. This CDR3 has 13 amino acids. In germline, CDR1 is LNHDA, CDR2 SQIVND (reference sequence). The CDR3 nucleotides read TGTGCCAGCGCAACGGACAGTACCTACGAGCAGTACTTC. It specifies CASATDSTYEQYF.